The entry below gives a single TCR beta chain sequence along with its context. The antigen is not known. The data originate from a study of CD8 T cells in Susac syndrome. After extraction with the RNeasy kit, about 0.45 to 1 ug of the RNA was reverse transcribed using random hexamers. A single record per CDR3 protein comes from TCRdb applying MiXCR to the immunoSEQ multiplex PCR reads. The sample yields nearly 200,000 distinct CDR3 sequences, about 95% seen once. Study-level findings and limits: The number of individuals included in the study's TCR sequencing and HLA analysis was acknowledged as relatively small.

The TCR sequence derives from a human donor with multiple sclerosis. The sample taken for sequencing was CD4+ T cells from PBMCs.

The CDR3 region is CSVDRLNTEAFF. In nucleotides, the CDR3 is TGCAGCGTTGATAGGCTGAACACTGAAGCTTTCTTT. The V gene is TRBV29-1, the J gene TRBJ1-1; D is ambiguous. V dropped 3 bases and J dropped 0 bases, with 5 bases sitting between them. This CDR3 has 12 amino acids. The germline V gene encodes CDR1 SQVTM and CDR2 ANQGSEA.